This T cell receptor (beta chain) was captured in a study of CD8+ T cells in alopecia areata (dated by TCRdb to the late 2010s). Regarding the research as a whole: High-throughput TCRbeta sequencing was used to examine T cell clonal expansion in alopecia areata in both the C3H/HeJ mouse model and human patients. On the human side, TCRbeta sequencing was run on scalp tissue and on sorted CD4+ and CD8+ peripheral blood T cells from healthy controls and from alopecia areata patients with either patchy or totalis/universalis disease. Scalp clonality was compared across normal scalp (n=4), patchy alopecia areata scalp (n=8), and alopecia totalis/universalis scalp (n=8). RNA was extracted with the PAXgene miRNA kit for fixed scalp, the miRNeasy kit for PBMCs, and the RNeasy kit for mouse skin. TCRbeta CDR3 regions were amplified by immunoSEQ multiplex PCR with 35 Vbeta forward and 13 Jbeta reverse primers. What the study reported, not specific to this receptor: Unlike mouse skin, which is dominated by gammadelta T cells, normal human skin has resident alphabeta T cells that are also sequenced, and this complicates analysis of the scalp TCR repertoire. Higher clonality and more expanded CD8+ clones were observed in lesional scalp than in normal scalp, particularly in alopecia totalis/universalis, a finding suggestive of antigenic drive. Shared TCR sequences between patients were less evident than in mice, which may be partly attributable to HLA diversity in the patient population.

The CDR3 measures 15 amino acids from cysteine to phenylalanine. The retained sequence is limited to the CDR3, 45 bases, with the frame set at the first base. V ends up 5 bases short and J 8 bases short, with an unmatched junction base count of 8. The germline V gene encodes CDR1 LNHDA and CDR2 SQIVND (reference sequence). This clone turned up a few times. Its antigen remains unidentified. Per-base qualities were not stored, and no clone one base away is much larger. Library generation was performed with the immunoSEQ multiplex PCR assay. RNA was extracted from all samples and reverse transcribed into cDNA as template for TCR sequencing. First-strand cDNA was synthesized using SuperScript III with a 2:1 mix of oligo-dT and random hexamers. A synthetic immune receptor repertoire was used to measure amplification bias, and any remaining bias was corrected computationally. Regarding the original processing steps: Raw reads were preprocessed to remove errors, and CDR3 was defined according to IMGT conventions as the region from the conserved cysteine to phenylalanine. Clonality was computed as 1 minus the Shannon entropy, with the entropy normalized by log2 of the number of productive unique TCRs. Scalp TCRbeta sequences were cross-referenced with sorted blood CD4 and CD8 repertoires so that the CD4 or CD8 identity of scalp clones could be inferred. TCRdb retrieved this table from immuneACCESS and kept in-frame rearrangements only. Not all clones are present; in checked studies, unresolved V genes account for under half, and no reason is known for the remainder. From that table come the V and J calls and clone size; the DNA was used to work out D and trimming. The sample table lists approximately 99,000 clones, 55% to 70% of them with a count of one. The biggest ten clones account for roughly 25% of the sample.

Peripheral blood and lesional scalp punch biopsies were obtained from patients with alopecia areata. PBMCs were isolated by density centrifugation and stained for CD3, CD4 and CD8, and CD4+ and CD8+ T cells were sorted on a FACSAria. Untreated alopecia areata patients were recruited as part of a multicenter biomarker study. In roughly five patients from the biomarker study, the blood CD8+ T cells went through an additional sort into NKG2D-low and NKG2D-high fractions. This receptor was obtained from a human donor with alopecia areata. Recombination joined TRBV19 with TRBJ2-1, and 11 junctional nucleotides match TRBD2. The sample comprised NKG2D-low CD8+ T cells sorted from blood. Per the publication, the cell subset or site label means: sorted CD8+ NKG2D-low blood T cells. The DNA is as follows: TGTGCCAGTAGTGAACTAGCGGGAGTCGGAGATGAGCAGTTCTTC. It specifies CASSELAGVGDEQFF.